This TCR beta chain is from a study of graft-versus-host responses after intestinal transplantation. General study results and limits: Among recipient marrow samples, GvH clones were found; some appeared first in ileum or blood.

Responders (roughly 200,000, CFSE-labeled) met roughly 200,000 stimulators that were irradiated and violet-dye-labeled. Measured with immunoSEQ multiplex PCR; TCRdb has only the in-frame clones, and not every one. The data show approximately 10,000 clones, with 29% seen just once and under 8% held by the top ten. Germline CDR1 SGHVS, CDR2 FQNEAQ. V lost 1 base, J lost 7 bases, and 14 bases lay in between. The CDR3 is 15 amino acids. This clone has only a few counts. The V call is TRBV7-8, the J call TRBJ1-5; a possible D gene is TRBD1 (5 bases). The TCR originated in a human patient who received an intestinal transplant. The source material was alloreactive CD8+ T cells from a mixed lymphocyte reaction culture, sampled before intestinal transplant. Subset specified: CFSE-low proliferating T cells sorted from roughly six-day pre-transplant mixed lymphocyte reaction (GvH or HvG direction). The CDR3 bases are TGTGCCAGCAGCTTAGTCCCAATTTCAGGGCAGCCCCAGCATTTT. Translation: CASSLVPISGQPQHF.